These 27 T cell receptor beta chains share one sample of origin, sequenced in a study of lymphopenia after photon versus proton radiotherapy. The table came from immunoSEQ multiplex PCR; TCRdb's copy has only in-frame clones and leaves some out. The profile covers 68,000 or so clones, with under 95% appearing a single time and approximately 2.9% taken by the ten largest. The sequencing here drew on peripheral blood, taken from a patient treated with photon-based radiotherapy. These receptors all stem from a woman in her 70s with pancreatic cancer.

V and J are TRBV6-5 and TRBJ1-1; no clear D. The V and J ends lost 8 bases and 3 bases respectively, with 13 bases between them. This CDR3 is built from 13 residues. Germline-derived CDR1 and CDR2 are MNHEY and SVGAGI. The CDR3 loop is CASASGHYTEAFF. The CDR3 DNA is TGTGCCAGCGCAAGCGGGCATTACACTGAAGCTTTCTTT.

The chain uses TRBV5-6 and TRBJ2-1; TRBD2 matches 7 bases. The CDR3 totals 16 residues. The germline CDR1 and CDR2 sequences are SGHDT and YYEEEE. V was pared by 4 bases and J by 6 bases, with 13 bases of the junction left unmatched. The CDR3 protein is CASSLPAGVRLNEQFF. CDR3 DNA: TGTGCCAGCAGCCTTCCTGCGGGAGTCCGACTCAATGAGCAGTTCTTC. The complete variable domain, with remaining parts taken from reference TRBV5-6 and TRBJ2-1, reads DAGVTQSPTHLIKTRGQQVTLRCSPKSGHDTVSWYQQALGQGPQFIFQYYEEEERQRGNFPDRFSGHQFPNYSSELNVNALLLGDSALYLCASSLPAGVRLNEQFFGPGTRLTVL.

J is TRBJ1-2 and V is TRBV14; maybe TRBD1 (5 bases). Trimming pared 2 bases from V and 1 base from J, leaving 14 bases between. CDR1 and CDR2 (germline): SGHDN, FVKESK. The CDR3 extends over 16 amino acids. Here the CDR3 DNA reads TGTGCCAGCAGCCAATCTGGCTGGGACCGTAACTATGGCTACACCTTC. This codes for CASSQSGWDRNYGYTF.

The chain is built from TRBV6-5 and TRBJ2-7; D uncertain. Trimming took off 5 bases at V and 10 bases at J, with 12 bases between the two ends. Germline CDR1 and CDR2: MNHEY and SVGAGI. CDR3 length equals 11 residues. The CDR3 bases are TGTGCCAGCAGTAAAGGGATGGAACAGTACTTC. Its protein is CASSKGMEQYF.

The chain recombines TRBV19 with TRBJ2-5; D possibly corresponds to TRBD2 (5 bases). Trimming took 1 base from V and 4 from J, leaving 13 bases between them. The CDR3 is made up of 15 amino acids. Germline V gene sequence: CDR1 LNHDA, CDR2 SQIVND (reference sequence). The CDR3 DNA reads as TGTGCCAGTAGTATAGGAGGGCCTCGGCCAGAGACCCAGTACTTC. This codes for CASSIGGPRPETQYF.

The J gene is TRBJ1-4, the V gene TRBV30, with 7 nucleotides matching TRBD1. CDR3 length: 15 amino acids. The V and J ends lost 2 bases and 3 bases, in that order; junction bases with no gene match: 6. Germline V gene lookup returns CDR1 GTSNPN and CDR2 SVGIG (reference sequence). In DNA, the CDR3 is TGTGCCTGGAGTCAACTGACAGGGCCTAATGAAAAACTGTTTTTT. Its translation: CAWSQLTGPNEKLFF. Supplemented by reference TRBV30 and TRBJ1-4, the full variable domain reads SQTIHQWPATLVQPVGSPLSLECTVEGTSNPNLYWYRQAAGRGLQLLFYSVGIGQISSEVPQNLSASRPQDRQFILSSKKLLLSDSGFYLCAWSQLTGPNEKLFFGSGTQLSVL.

CDR3 region: CASSLSGQGNSYEQYF. The DNA for the CDR3 is TGTGCCAGCAGTTTATCCGGACAGGGGAATTCCTACGAGCAGTACTTC. The chain recombines TRBV27 with TRBJ2-7, with 9 bases matching TRBD1. The CDR3 covers 16 residues. V shed 0 bases, J shed 1 base, and the junction held 4 bases outside the gene matches. The germline CDR1 and CDR2 sequences are MNHEY and SMNVEV (reference sequence).

This clone was found once. The rearrangement uses TRBV4-3 and TRBJ2-6; a weak D match, TRBD2 (6 bases). The CDR3 length is 17 residues. Germline assignment: CDR1 LGHNA and CDR2 YSLEER. V lost 4 bases, J lost 1 base, and 14 bases lay in between. The CDR3 protein is CASSRNPGTSGANVLTF. In nucleotides, the CDR3 is TGCGCCAGCAGCCGGAATCCCGGGACTTCTGGGGCCAACGTCCTGACTTTC.

This clone was observed a single time. The rearrangement uses TRBV10-3 and TRBJ2-5; tentatively, D is TRBD1 or TRBD2 (5 bases each). V lost 2 bases and J lost 2, with 15 bases in between. The V gene's germline CDR1 is ENHRY and CDR2 SYGVKD. The CDR3 consists of 16 residues. DNA for the CDR3: TGTGCCATCAGTGAGACCGGGACCCTTATTCAAGAGACCCAGTACTTC. It encodes CAISETGTLIQETQYF.

This clone was counted between two and nine times. The V gene is TRBV19, the J gene TRBJ1-2; D is undetermined. CDR3 length equals 14 residues. V was cut by 3 bases and J by 4 bases, with 12 bases left in between. Per germline, CDR1 LNHDA and CDR2 SQIVND (reference sequence). The CDR3 DNA reads as TGTGCCAGTAGTATTATGGGCCTGAGCTATGGCTACACCTTC. Its translation is CASSIMGLSYGYTF.

J is TRBJ2-7 and V is TRBV6-8; 11 bases fit TRBD2. The J segment lost 3 bases and the V segment lost 8 bases, leaving 12 bases of the junction unmatched. The CDR3 length is 16 residues. CDR1 MNHGY and CDR2 SAAAGT come from the germline V gene. The CDR3 is CASSSGASGRYYEQYF. In DNA, the CDR3 is TGTGCCAGCTCCTCCGGGGCTAGCGGGAGGTACTACGAGCAGTACTTC.

The chain links TRBV7-9 to TRBJ2-2; D is possibly TRBD2 (6 bases). CDR3 length equals 17 residues. Trimming shortened V by 5 bases and J by 6 bases, and 22 bases separated the two germline ends. Per the germline V gene, CDR1 is SEHNR and CDR2 is FQNEAQ (reference sequence). In DNA form, the CDR3 reads TGTGCCAGCAGCCGACATTCGGGAGCTCGACGGGCCGGGGAGCTGTTTTTT. It is translated as CASSRHSGARRAGELFF.

The gene calls are TRBV6-5 and TRBJ1-6, with 8 bases that match TRBD1. The V gene end was trimmed by 10 bases and the J gene end by 10 bases; junction bases not matched to a gene: 12. Germline CDR1 MNHEY, CDR2 SVGAGI. The CDR3 is made up of 14 amino acids. This chain's CDR3 is CATNDRGLRSPLHF. In DNA form, the CDR3 reads TGTGCCACCAATGACAGGGGTCTTAGGTCACCCCTCCACTTT.

The V and J genes are TRBV29-1 and TRBJ2-5; D is undetermined. The CDR3 extends over 14 amino acids. Germline lookup yields CDR1 SQVTM and CDR2 ANQGSEA. Trimming took off 2 bases at V and 2 bases at J, with 12 bases between the two ends. The CDR3 bases are TGCAGCGTTGAAAAGTACAGTCTTCAAGAGACCCAGTACTTC. Protein: CSVEKYSLQETQYF.

Only one count was recorded for this clone. The CDR3 nucleotides read TGTGCCAGCAGCTTGGGAGCGGGAGTAGCCAAAAACATTCAGTACTTC. Amino acids: CASSLGAGVAKNIQYF. The chain has TRBV5-4 and TRBJ2-4; the match to TRBD2 covers 8 bases. The CDR3 extends over 16 amino acids. V lost 0 bases to trimming and J lost 0 bases; unmatched junction nucleotides: 2. Per germline, CDR1 SGHNT and CDR2 YYREEE (reference sequence). Full variable domain (remainder filled in from reference TRBV5-4 and TRBJ2-4): ETGVTQSPTHLIKTRGQQVTLRCSSQSGHNTVSWYQQALGQGPQFIFQYYREEENGRGNFPPRFSGLQFPNYSSELNVNALELDDSALYLCASSLGAGVAKNIQYFGAGTRLSVL.

The genes are TRBV29-1 and TRBJ2-1; D is ambiguous. Per germline, CDR1 SQVTM and CDR2 ANQGSEA. Trimming pared 1 base from V and 15 bases from J, leaving 10 bases between. The CDR3 sequence is 10 residues long. The CDR3 loop reads CSVEAVGPFF. CDR3 DNA: TGCAGCGTTGAAGCCGTAGGACCGTTCTTC.

The chain recombines TRBV28 with TRBJ1-5, with D uncertain. Germline values: CDR1 MDHEN, CDR2 SYDVKM. V lost 8 bases to trimming and J lost 2 bases, with 7 bases between them. The CDR3 runs to 12 residues. CDR3 sequence: CASVDGNQPQHF. The CDR3 DNA reads as TGTGCCAGCGTCGACGGCAATCAGCCCCAGCATTTT.

This chain uses TRBV4-1 with TRBJ1-6; D perhaps matches TRBD1 (5 bases). V lost 0 bases and J 1 base, leaving 13 bases between the germline ends. The V gene's germline CDR1 is MGHRA and CDR2 YSYEKL. This CDR3 spans 18 amino acids. The CDR3 here is CASSQDSGRVSYNSPLHF. CDR3 in DNA: TGCGCCAGCAGCCAAGACTCGGGCAGGGTTTCCTATAATTCACCCCTCCACTTT.

The CDR3 here is CASSLDPKGYEQYF. The CDR3 DNA follows: TGTGCCAGCAGCTTGGACCCAAAGGGCTACGAGCAGTACTTC. The chain is built from TRBV7-2 and TRBJ2-7; D is unresolved. Deletions cut 3 bases from V and 3 bases from J, with 12 bases between. There are 14 residues in the CDR3. Germline V CDR1 and CDR2: SGHTA, FQGNSA. Using reference TRBV7-2 and TRBJ2-7 for the parts outside the CDR3, the full variable domain is GAGVSQSPSNKVTEKGKDVELRCDPISGHTALYWYRQSLGQGLEFLIYFQGNSAPDKSGLPSDRFSAERTGGSVSTLTIQRTQQEDSAVYLCASSLDPKGYEQYFGPGTRLTVT.

The CDR3: CASSPQGNSPLHF. DNA of the CDR3: TGTGCCAGCAGCCCCCAAGGAAATTCACCCCTCCACTTT. The rearrangement uses TRBV7-2 and TRBJ1-6; D is uncertain. V shed 5 bases and J shed 7 bases, with 9 bases lying between them. CDR3 length: 13 amino acids. Germline V lookup: CDR1 SGHTA, CDR2 FQGNSA. Supplemented by reference TRBV7-2 and TRBJ1-6, the full variable domain reads GAGVSQSPSNKVTEKGKDVELRCDPISGHTALYWYRQSLGQGLEFLIYFQGNSAPDKSGLPSDRFSAERTGGSVSTLTIQRTQQEDSAVYLCASSPQGNSPLHFGNGTRLTVT.

The chain is built from TRBV5-1 and TRBJ2-3; perhaps D is TRBD1 or TRBD2 (6 bases each). The CDR3 length is 16 residues. Trimming left V 2 bases short and J 0 bases short, with 13 bases between. From germline, CDR1 is SGHRS and CDR2 YFSETQ. The CDR3 nucleotides read TGCGCCAGCAGCTTCGGGGGCCGTTCTAGCACAGATACGCAGTATTTT. Encoded protein: CASSFGGRSSTDTQYF. Together with reference TRBV5-1 and TRBJ2-3, the CDR3 gives the full variable domain: KAGVTQTPRYLIKTRGQQVTLSCSPISGHRSVSWYQQTPGQGLQFLFEYFSETQRNKGNFPGRFSGRQFSNSRSEMNVSTLELGDSALYLCASSFGGRSSTDTQYFGPGTRLTVL.

This CDR3 is CASSARTGAEAFF. The CDR3 DNA reads TGTGCCAGCAGCGCTAGGACAGGGGCTGAAGCTTTCTTT. This sequence joins TRBV9 and TRBJ1-1, with 9 bases aligning to TRBD1. There are 13 residues in the CDR3. Losses at the gene ends were 3 bases for V and 6 bases for J; bases not matched to a gene: 3. Germline V lookup: CDR1 SGDLS, CDR2 YYNGEE.

The count of this clone is one. This chain links TRBV28 with TRBJ1-4, with D possibly TRBD1 on 6 matching bases. The CDR3 totals 14 residues. Germline CDR1 reads MDHEN; CDR2 reads SYDVKM. V lost 8 bases and J 0 bases, leaving 10 bases between the germline ends. CDR3 in amino acids: CASGGGATNEKLFF. In DNA, the CDR3 is TGTGCCAGCGGCGGGGGCGCAACTAATGAAAAACTGTTTTTT. Filled out from reference TRBV28 and TRBJ1-4, the complete variable domain reads DVKVTQSSRYLVKRTGEKVFLECVQDMDHENMFWYRQDPGLGLRLIYFSYDVKMKEKGDIPEGYSVSREKKERFSLILESASTNQTSMYLCASGGGATNEKLFFGSGTQLSVL.

This clone has only one observation. The chain links TRBV7-2 to TRBJ1-5, with D hard to call. This CDR3 is 15 amino acids long. V was trimmed by 5 bases and J by 6 bases, leaving 17 bases between them. Germline V CDR1 and CDR2: SGHTA, FQGNSA. The CDR3 nucleotides read TGTGCCAGCAGCAGGTCCGTGAGTCCGAGTCAGCCCCAGCATTTT. Translation gives CASSRSVSPSQPQHF.

The V and J genes are TRBV4-3 and TRBJ1-3; 10 bases fit TRBD1. Looked up from germline, CDR1 is LGHNA and CDR2 is YSLEER. The CDR3 is 16 amino acids. V trimming: 4 bases; J trimming: 9 bases; junction bases outside the gene matches: 12. CDR3 DNA sequence: TGCGCCAGCAGCCTAGATGACAGGGGGCCTTCGGCCACCATATATTTT. It codes for CASSLDDRGPSATIYF.

The V gene is TRBV7-9, the J gene TRBJ2-1; 10 nucleotides align to TRBD2. CDR1 is SEHNR, CDR2 FQNEAQ, per germline (reference sequence). J gave up 7 bases and V 3 bases, and 18 bases lay outside the gene matches. The CDR3 has 19 amino acids. The CDR3 spells CASSFRGLEASGSRNEQFF. The CDR3 nucleotides are TGTGCCAGCAGCTTCAGGGGTCTAGAGGCTAGCGGGAGTAGGAATGAGCAGTTCTTC.

The chain uses TRBV5-1 and TRBJ1-3, with D perhaps matching TRBD1 (5 bases). This CDR3 region has 15 residues. Looked up from germline, CDR1 is SGHRS and CDR2 is YFSETQ. With 3 bases removed from V and 2 bases from J, the gap between germline ends came to 12 bases. The CDR3 nucleotides read TGCGCCAGCAGCTCAGGGTCCGCCGCTGGAAACACCATATATTTT. Translating it yields CASSSGSAAGNTIYF.